This record looks at one TCR beta chain sequence and its context. The CDR3 sequence is 16 residues long. Assay: immunoSEQ multiplex PCR; the TCRdb copy retains only in-frame clones and omits some. Altogether some 500,000 clones are present, 90% to 96% being singletons, with the ten largest covering 0.06%. This specimen belongs to a study of shared clonotypes between healthy human individuals. This TCR derives from a young woman in good health. Material: naive CD4+ T cells sorted from blood. Stated subset: CD45RA+ positively selected. The chain joins TRBV21-1 to TRBJ2-7; no DNA check was done on the table's D call, TRBD2. TRBV21-1 is deemed a pseudogene. CDR3 DNA sequence: TGTGCCAGCAGCAAATCGGGGGGCGGGAACTACTACGAGCAGTACTTC. Its translation is CASSKSGGGNYYEQYF.